This T cell receptor beta chain came from a study of shared clonotypes between healthy human individuals. Findings and caveats of the study: In general, naive subsets displayed greater estimated richness than memory subsets did.

Replicate PCRs run on sorted subsets employed 200 to 250 ng DNA, approximately 30,000 T cell genomes. Sequenced by immunoSEQ multiplex PCR; TCRdb stores in-frame clones only, minus some. The data hold under 200,000 clones, with roughly 93% observed a single time. The CDR3 is made up of 15 amino acids. The J segment lost 7 bases and the V segment lost 4 bases, leaving 8 bases of the junction unmatched. The germline gives CDR1 SNHLY, CDR2 FYNNEI. About this clone itself: Its antigen remains unidentified.

This receptor was taken from a woman aged 25-40 years in good health. The sequencing input was naive CD4+ T cells sorted from blood. Documented subset: CD45RA+ positively selected. V and J are TRBV2 and TRBJ2-7; 12 bases match TRBD2. The CDR3 bases are TGTGCCAGCAGTGCTAGACTAGCGGGAGCGAAGGAGCAGTACTTC. It yields the protein CASSARLAGAKEQYF.